These 18 T cell receptor beta chains were all obtained from the same sample, sequenced in a study of cytomegalovirus exposure and HLA in healthy donors. The PCR made use of 60 Vbeta and 13 Jbeta primers. The method was immunoSEQ multiplex PCR; TCRdb's version includes in-frame clones alone and lacks a portion of them. This sample contains 100,000 to 150,000 clones. The sequenced sample consisted of PBMCs. These TCRs come from a man aged 18-30 years in good health and CMV-seronegative.

V and J are TRBV18 and TRBJ1-2; TRBD1 matches 10 bases. The CDR3 is 18 residues long. J lost 4 bases, V lost 0 bases, and 11 bases had no gene match. The germline V gene has CDR1 KGHSH and CDR2 LQKENI. CDR3 sequence reads: CASSPPLSGTGAGYGYTF. CDR3 bases: TGTGCCAGCTCACCACCGTTGAGCGGGACAGGGGCTGGCTATGGCTACACCTTC.

About this clone: The CDR3 does not close with the conserved phenylalanine or tryptophan, likely indicating a read error. The DNA is omitted, as the CDR3 cannot be located on it reliably, and the CDR3 follows TCRdb's listing. The chain uses TRBV29-1 and TRBJ1-1; the table's D call, TRBD1, has no DNA check behind it. The CDR3 extends over 8 residues, inclusive of both ends. Germline assignment: CDR1 SQVTM and CDR2 ANQGSEA. The CDR3 loop is CSVGLQTL.

V usage is TRBV10-1 and J usage is TRBJ2-2, with unresolved D. The V end was cut by 7 bases, the J end by 6 bases, with 12 bases between. The CDR3 consists of 13 residues. The V gene's germline CDR1 is WNHNN and CDR2 SYGVQD (reference sequence). CDR3 DNA: TGCGCCAGCAACACCCATATCGCCGGGGAGCTGTTTTTT. This gives the protein CASNTHIAGELFF.

The V and J genes are TRBV15 and TRBJ1-5, with 7 bases lining up with TRBD1. Looked up from germline, CDR1 is LNHNV and CDR2 is YYDKDF (reference sequence). This CDR3 is built from 18 residues. The junction had 9 bases not matched to a gene; V was cut back by 0 bases and J by 1 base. CDR3 coding DNA: TGTGCCACCAGCAGAGATTTAACAGGGGACCTAAGCAATCAGCCCCAGCATTTT. This gives the protein CATSRDLTGDLSNQPQHF.

V usage is TRBV10-2 and J usage is TRBJ1-3; the D is unclear. Germline V gene sequence: CDR1 WSHSY, CDR2 SAAADI. The CDR3 consists of 16 residues. V was pared by 0 bases and J by 4 bases, with 13 bases between. This CDR3 reads CASSESSLTLGNTIYF. CDR3 DNA sequence: TGCGCCAGCAGTGAGTCGTCCCTAACCCTAGGAAACACCATATATTTT.

The chain links TRBV4-2 to TRBJ2-7; 10 positions agree with TRBD2. Losses at the gene ends were 0 bases for V and 6 bases for J; bases not matched to a gene: 8. The CDR3 is 16 residues long. Germline CDR1 and CDR2: LGHNA and YNFKEQ. The CDR3 DNA sequence: TGTGCCAGCAGCCAAGATAAGTCTAGCGGGGGTACCGAGCAGTACTTC. The encoded protein is CASSQDKSSGGTEQYF.

The rearrangement links TRBV29-1 to TRBJ2-4; D is perhaps TRBD2 (7 bases). The germline gives CDR1 SQVTM, CDR2 ANQGSEA. V was trimmed by 2 bases and J by 14 bases, leaving 13 bases between them. CDR3 length: 11 residues. The CDR3 DNA follows: TGCAGCGTTGAATCGGCGGGGGCAGAGTACTTC. Translating gives CSVESAGAEYF.

The chain carries TRBV5-4 and TRBJ2-7, with TRBD1 matching 10 bases. The CDR3 runs 14 residues. The V and J ends lost 4 bases and 3 bases, in that order; junction bases with no gene match: 4. Germline V gives CDR1 SGHNT, CDR2 YYREEE (reference sequence). CDR3 coding DNA: TGTGCCAGCAGCGGAAGGACAGGGGGCTACGAGCAGTACTTC. It yields the protein CASSGRTGGYEQYF.

This rearrangement joins TRBV2 to TRBJ1-1; maybe TRBD1 (6 bases). The CDR3 consists of 14 residues. CDR1 and CDR2 from the germline V gene are SNHLY and FYNNEI. Trimming took off 4 bases at V and 1 base at J, with 10 bases between the two ends. CDR3 sequence: CASSVEQGNTEAFF. CDR3 nucleotides: TGTGCCAGCAGTGTGGAACAGGGGAACACTGAAGCTTTCTTT.

The CDR3 loop is CASSPGLDYEQYF. In DNA, the CDR3 is TGTGCCAGCTCACCGGGACTGGACTACGAGCAGTACTTC. The chain is built from TRBV18 and TRBJ2-5; the D gene is possibly TRBD2 (6 bases). The DNA end lines up better with TRBJ2-7; the J call may be wrong. The CDR3 consists of 13 residues. Germline V gene data show CDR1 as KGHSH and CDR2 as LQKENI.

The chain couples TRBV27 to TRBJ2-7, with D perhaps matching TRBD1 (6 bases). The germline V and J ends were trimmed by 4 bases and 2 bases, with 15 bases remaining between them. The germline V gene has CDR1 MNHEY and CDR2 SMNVEV (reference sequence). This CDR3 has 15 amino acids. For the CDR3, the DNA is TGTGCCAGCAGTTGGTCGGGGCAGGGGACCTACGAGCAGTACTTC. Translation gives CASSWSGQGTYEQYF.

The chain employs TRBV1 and TRBJ1-2; the D call in the table, TRBD1, was not verified against the DNA. TRBV1 is listed as a pseudogene. There are 13 residues in the CDR3. The CDR3 spells CTSSLEATGPCTF. Here the CDR3 DNA reads TGCACCAGCAGCCTAGAGGCCACAGGGCCCTGCACCTTC.

J is TRBJ2-7 and V is TRBV4-2; 10 positions agree with TRBD2. Germline CDR1 reads LGHNA; CDR2 reads YNFKEQ. The length of the CDR3 is 17 residues. Germline trimming cut 1 base from V and 4 bases from J; bases unmatched to any gene: 10. The CDR3 region has the DNA TGTGCCAGCAGCCAAGTTGGCAGCGGGAGGGCGTTGTACGAGCAGTACTTC. The encoded protein is CASSQVGSGRALYEQYF.

This sequence joins TRBV27 and TRBJ2-1; TRBD2 agrees at 10 bases. The V and J ends lost 6 bases and 3 bases, in that order; junction bases with no gene match: 8. Germline CDR1 reads MNHEY; CDR2 reads SMNVEV (reference sequence). This CDR3 has 16 residues. The CDR3 DNA is TGTGCCAGCAGGGGTTCTAGCGGGAGAAACTACAATGAGCAGTTCTTC. Protein product: CASRGSSGRNYNEQFF.

The chain recombines TRBV29-1 with TRBJ2-1, with D possibly matching TRBD1 (6 bases). This CDR3 has 17 residues. Germline V gene data show CDR1 as SQVTM and CDR2 as ANQGSEA. V was trimmed by 7 bases and J by 0 bases, leaving 22 bases between them. CDR3 nucleotides: TGCAGCGCTTTGGGGGCTCCCGACCTTTCCTCCTACAATGAGCAGTTCTTC. This translates into CSALGAPDLSSYNEQFF.

CDR3 protein: CASSPPRNTEAFF. CDR3 DNA sequence: TGTGCCAGCTCACCACCGAGGAACACTGAAGCTTTCTTT. The chain uses TRBV18 and TRBJ1-1; the D is unclear. V lost 0 bases and J 1 base, leaving 3 bases between the germline ends. Germline V gene data show CDR1 as KGHSH and CDR2 as LQKENI. The CDR3 has 13 residues.

The chain uses TRBV29-1 and TRBJ2-7; 7 bases match TRBD2. Germline V gene sequence: CDR1 SQVTM, CDR2 ANQGSEA. This CDR3 contains 16 residues. The V gene end was trimmed by 0 bases and the J gene end by 6 bases; junction bases not matched to a gene: 14. CDR3 coding DNA: TGCAGCGTTGAAGATCTTAGTGCGGGGGATCGGGGCGAGCAGTACTTC. This translates into CSVEDLSAGDRGEQYF.

The gene calls are TRBV28 and TRBJ1-1; D possibly corresponds to TRBD1 (6 bases). The CDR3 sequence is 13 residues long. Trimming left V 5 bases short and J 5 bases short, with 12 bases between. The germline V gene encodes CDR1 MDHEN and CDR2 SYDVKM. The CDR3 loop reads CASSGRGETEAFF. CDR3 nucleotide sequence: TGTGCCAGCAGTGGCAGGGGTGAAACTGAAGCTTTCTTT.